The sequence of this T cell receptor beta chain was determined in a study of blood T cell repertoires in COVID-19. CDR3 size: 15 residues. Germline V lookup: CDR1 SGHRS, CDR2 YFSETQ. J was trimmed by 4 bases and V by 5 bases; bases with no gene match: 6. Produced via immunoSEQ multiplex PCR; TCRdb's table is partial and in-frame only. The table has some 7,800 clones, roughly 88% seen once. The chain recombines TRBV5-1 with TRBJ2-1; 10 nucleotides agree with TRBD2. Sample: peripheral blood. The sequence was collected from a woman aged 55-70 years with active COVID-19. The CDR3 DNA reads as TGCGCCAGCAGTTGGCGACTAGCGGGTTACAATGAGCAGTTCTTC. Encoded protein: CASSWRLAGYNEQFF.